This TCR beta chain derives from a study of identical twins. The CDR3 runs 15 residues. The J segment lost 1 base and the V segment lost 6 bases, leaving 6 bases of the junction unmatched. Germline assignment: CDR1 MRHNA and CDR2 SNTAGT. This clonotype was observed a handful of times. Its antigen remains unidentified. Study observations and caveats: Zero-insertion analyses could be partly confounded by invariant MAIT and iNKT cells.

It was template switching that added a universal primer site, and there were unique molecular identifiers on the cDNA. TCRdb itself ran the 5' RACE reads through MiXCR, one entry per CDR3 protein. Seen here are 1.5 million to 2 million distinct CDR3 sequences, roughly a third observed once, and the top ten hold 0.25% to 0.3%. The sequencing sample was made of cord blood. The chain employs TRBV6-4 and TRBJ1-1; 9 bases are shared with TRBD1. The clonotype comes from a newborn girl in good health. CDR3 in amino acids: CASREGQGWNTEAFF. For the CDR3, the DNA is TGTGCCAGCAGGGAGGGACAGGGATGGAACACTGAAGCTTTCTTT.